This entry concerns a single T cell receptor (beta chain). The data originate from a study of blood T cell repertoires in COVID-19. Study at large: The United States, Italy and Spain provided the acute and convalescent COVID-19 samples.

Authors' processing steps: Using reference gene primer amplification, nucleated cell counts were estimated. The assay was immunoSEQ multiplex PCR, and TCRdb's table has in-frame clones only and misses some. Clone size and V and J calls were adopted from that table, with D and trimming inferred from the DNA. The table lists roughly 250,000 clones, more than 80% of them singletons. Per the germline V gene, CDR1 is SGHRS and CDR2 is YFSETQ. The CDR3 has 16 amino acids. J gave up 6 bases and V 4 bases, and 10 bases lay outside the gene matches. The V call is TRBV5-1, the J call TRBJ2-2, with 9 bases fitting TRBD1. This clonotype originated in a woman aged 40 to 50 with acute or convalescent COVID-19. The sample was peripheral blood. The CDR3: CASSLSTGGTAGELFF. The CDR3 coding sequence is TGCGCCAGCAGCCTCTCGACAGGGGGAACGGCCGGGGAGCTGTTTTTT.